This T cell receptor beta chain came from a study of T cell repertoires in cytomegalovirus infection. Overall study: Through public TCR beta signatures, both CMV infection and matching HLA type were indicated. Study-level findings and limits: The ex vivo response was dominated by HLA-C-restricted CMV-specific TCR beta clonotypes. Summed frequency of public TCR beta families distinguished CMV carriers with the relevant HLA.

This clonotype appeared a few times. Its cognate antigen is unknown. TCRdb recomputed calls from the reads with MiXCR, one row per CDR3 protein. Of roughly 150,000 distinct CDR3 sequences in the sample, around 24% were seen once. V dropped 0 bases and J dropped 6 bases, with 8 bases sitting between them. CDR3 length equals 13 residues. Germline V gives CDR1 SGHRS, CDR2 YFSETQ. This TCR derives from a human donor in good health (CMV status not recorded). Some clones in this sample may be carry-over from other donors' samples. The chain has TRBV5-1 and TRBJ2-3; D is undetermined. Sequences were obtained from PBMCs. The CDR3 region is CASSLAERDTQYF. CDR3 DNA: TGCGCCAGCAGCTTGGCCGAAAGGGATACGCAGTATTTT.